Following are 24 T cell receptor beta chains from one sample sequenced in a study of PD-L1 blockade in urothelial cancer. Assay: immunoSEQ multiplex PCR; the TCRdb copy retains only in-frame clones and omits some. The profile shows almost 50,000 clones, about 80% of them singletons. This sample's time point: pretreatment peripheral blood. The source was PBMCs, collected around atezolizumab (anti-PD-L1) treatment. The receptors here all came from a man between 65 and 80 years old with urothelial cancer.

The chain is built from TRBV28 and TRBJ1-4, with TRBD1 as a possible D gene (5 bases). This CDR3 has 14 amino acids. V was cut by 6 bases and J by 8 bases, with 16 bases left in between. Germline V gives CDR1 MDHEN, CDR2 SYDVKM. The CDR3 protein is CASSVFAGLEKLFF. The CDR3 DNA reads TGTGCCAGCAGCGTATTCGCAGGGCTGGAAAAACTGTTTTTT. Using reference TRBV28 and TRBJ1-4 for the parts outside the CDR3, the full variable domain is DVKVTQSSRYLVKRTGEKVFLECVQDMDHENMFWYRQDPGLGLRLIYFSYDVKMKEKGDIPEGYSVSREKKERFSLILESASTNQTSMYLCASSVFAGLEKLFFGSGTQLSVL.

V gene TRBV27 combines with J gene TRBJ2-5; weak D call: TRBD2 (6 bases). The germline V gene has CDR1 MNHEY and CDR2 SMNVEV (reference sequence). The CDR3 spans 15 residues. The V and J ends lost 5 bases and 5 bases respectively, with 18 bases between them. CDR3 in DNA: TGTGCCAGCAGTCCGCGGAGGGGTTGGGCCGAGACCCAGTACTTC. Protein: CASSPRRGWAETQYF.

This clone was seen once. The chain has TRBV6-5 and TRBJ1-3, with a possible D match to TRBD1 (5 bases). Deletions cut 5 bases from V and 0 bases from J, with 8 bases between. This CDR3 comprises 14 residues. Looked up from germline, CDR1 is MNHEY and CDR2 is SVGAGI. CDR3 bases: TGTGCCAGCAGTAATCAGGGCTCTGGAAACACCATATATTTT. This codes for CASSNQGSGNTIYF.

The rearrangement joins TRBV5-1 to TRBJ2-1, with 10 bases aligning to TRBD2. The CDR3 runs 15 residues. The junction had 7 bases not matched to a gene; V was cut back by 4 bases and J by 6 bases. Looked up from germline, CDR1 is SGHRS and CDR2 is YFSETQ. The CDR3 region has the DNA TGCGCCAGCAGCCTAAGCGGGGGGGTAAGCAATGAGCAGTTCTTC. Translated: CASSLSGGVSNEQFF. The variable domain in full, completed from reference TRBV5-1 and TRBJ2-1, reads KAGVTQTPRYLIKTRGQQVTLSCSPISGHRSVSWYQQTPGQGLQFLFEYFSETQRNKGNFPGRFSGRQFSNSRSEMNVSTLELGDSALYLCASSLSGGVSNEQFFGPGTRLTVL.

The V gene is TRBV5-1, the J gene TRBJ1-2; D is unclear. The CDR3 contains 17 residues. V lost 0 bases, J lost 4 bases, and 19 bases lay in between. Germline CDR1 reads SGHRS; CDR2 reads YFSETQ. The DNA of the CDR3 is TGCGCCAGCAGCTTGGGCGTCGGCCCAGCGGCGGGCTATGGCTACACCTTC. Protein sequence: CASSLGVGPAAGYGYTF.

The V and J genes are TRBV29-1 and TRBJ1-1; unclear D gene. The CDR3 is made up of 12 amino acids. V lost 3 bases and J 1 base, leaving 6 bases between the germline ends. Germline V CDR1 and CDR2: SQVTM, ANQGSEA. The DNA of the CDR3 is TGCAGCGTTGAGGAGGGGAACACTGAAGCTTTCTTT. Amino acids: CSVEEGNTEAFF.

The chain joins TRBV7-9 to TRBJ2-2; tentative D call: TRBD1 (5 bases). The germline gives CDR1 SEHNR, CDR2 FQNEAQ (reference sequence). V was pared by 5 bases and J by 0 bases, with 16 bases between. This CDR3 has 17 residues. The CDR3 protein is CASSPRQPNANTGELFF. DNA for the CDR3: TGTGCCAGCAGCCCTCGACAGCCTAATGCGAACACCGGGGAGCTGTTTTTT.

The rearrangement uses TRBV11-3 and TRBJ2-1; 7 bases align to TRBD1. Germline V gene lookup returns CDR1 SGHNT and CDR2 YENEEA. The CDR3 sequence is 15 residues long. Trimming at V came to 2 bases and at J to 1 base, leaving 2 bases not matched to a gene. The CDR3 bases are TGTGCCAGCAGCTTAACAGGGGCTTCCTACAATGAGCAGTTCTTC. Its translation is CASSLTGASYNEQFF.

Points on this clone: One end of the junction fails to match germline, which may point to a read error. V usage is TRBV7-2 and J usage is TRBJ1-1; tentative D call: TRBD1 (6 bases). The germline V gene encodes CDR1 SGHTA and CDR2 FQGNSA. This CDR3 is 13 amino acids long. For the CDR3, the DNA is TGTGCCAGCAGCTTGCAGCGGGGGGCTGAGGCTTTCTTT. The encoded protein is CASSLQRGAEAFF.

This sequence joins TRBV19 and TRBJ1-1; no clear D gene. The CDR3 has 14 residues. CDR1 is LNHDA, CDR2 SQIVND, per germline (reference sequence). The ends were cut back, 7 bases at V and 1 base at J, with 13 bases in the middle. CDR3 region: CASNSPGKNTEAFF. The DNA of the CDR3 is TGTGCCAGTAATTCCCCCGGGAAGAACACTGAAGCTTTCTTT.

The CDR3 sequence: CASTGQGVGEQFF. The CDR3 nucleotides read TGTGCCAGCACGGGACAGGGGGTAGGCGAGCAGTTCTTC. V is TRBV2 and J is TRBJ2-1; 11 positions agree with TRBD1. The CDR3 is 13 amino acids. Unmatched junction bases numbered 6, after V lost 7 bases and J lost 10 bases. Germline V gene lookup returns CDR1 SNHLY and CDR2 FYNNEI.

The chain carries TRBV7-3 and TRBJ2-3, with 12 bases that match TRBD2. The CDR3 covers 15 residues. Trimming removed 6 bases from V and 0 bases from J; junction bases left unmatched: 1. CDR1 is SGHTA and CDR2 is FQGTGA in the germline V gene. Here the CDR3 DNA reads TGTGCCAGCAGTACTAGCGGGGGGAGCACAGATACGCAGTATTTT. This sequence encodes CASSTSGGSTDTQYF.

This clone has just a few counts. This chain connects TRBV25-1 to TRBJ1-1; a possible D gene is TRBD1 (6 bases). V was cut by 4 bases and J by 5 bases, with 17 bases left in between. The germline gives CDR1 MGHDK, CDR2 SYGVNS. The CDR3 sequence is 15 residues long. The CDR3 DNA reads TGTGCCAGCAGTGGGGGGCGAGGCGGGCGAACTGAAGCTTTCTTT. Its protein is CASSGGRGGRTEAFF.

The rearrangement uses TRBV7-6 and TRBJ2-5; the match to TRBD2 covers 8 bases. Looked up from germline, CDR1 is SGHVS and CDR2 is FNYEAQ. The CDR3 has 15 residues. Germline trimming cut 5 bases from V and 5 bases from J; bases unmatched to any gene: 10. The CDR3 bases are TGTGCCAGCAGCCCTAGCTCACGGGGGGGCGAGACCCAGTACTTC. Translation gives CASSPSSRGGETQYF.

This chain uses TRBV4-3 with TRBJ2-7; 8 nucleotides agree with TRBD2. The germline V gene has CDR1 LGHNA and CDR2 YSLEER. Trimming took 4 bases from V and 7 from J; bases not matched to a gene: 9. The CDR3 sequence is 14 residues long. The chain's CDR3 is CASSLGGGTREQYF. CDR3 DNA: TGCGCCAGCAGCCTAGGCGGGGGGACCAGGGAGCAGTACTTC.

V usage is TRBV7-2 and J usage is TRBJ2-7; possible D gene TRBD2, 5 bases. The V gene lost 3 bases and the J gene lost 0 bases, with 12 bases spanning the gap. The CDR3 spans 15 residues. CDR1 is SGHTA and CDR2 is FQGNSA in the germline V gene. The CDR3 DNA sequence: TGTGCCAGCAGCTTCGGCGGGTCCAGCTCCTACGAGCAGTACTTC. Translated, it gives CASSFGGSSSYEQYF.

The chain combines TRBV5-1 with TRBJ1-1, with 8 bases fitting TRBD1. The CDR3 sequence is 14 residues long. Losses at the gene ends were 4 bases for V and 4 bases for J; bases not matched to a gene: 6. Germline assignment: CDR1 SGHRS and CDR2 YFSETQ. This CDR3 is CASSQGQGLTEAFF. CDR3 nucleotide sequence: TGCGCCAGCAGCCAAGGACAGGGTCTCACTGAAGCTTTCTTT. Complete variable domain (other parts from reference TRBV5-1 and TRBJ1-1): KAGVTQTPRYLIKTRGQQVTLSCSPISGHRSVSWYQQTPGQGLQFLFEYFSETQRNKGNFPGRFSGRQFSNSRSEMNVSTLELGDSALYLCASSQGQGLTEAFFGQGTRLTVV.

The J gene is TRBJ2-1, the V gene TRBV11-3; 7 nucleotides match TRBD1. Germline V gene data show CDR1 as SGHNT and CDR2 as YENEEA. The CDR3 is 13 residues long. The V gene end was trimmed by 3 bases and the J gene end by 7 bases; junction bases not matched to a gene: 3. As DNA, the CDR3 is TGTGCCAGCAGCTTGGGGACAGAGAATGAGCAGTTCTTC. Protein product: CASSLGTENEQFF.

Only a few counts were recorded for this clone. CDR3 coding DNA: TGTGCCAGCAGTTTAAACAATCTTAAAGAGACCCAGTACTTC. This codes for CASSLNNLKETQYF. V gene TRBV6-1 combines with J gene TRBJ2-5; D not certain. This CDR3 contains 14 residues. The germline V gene encodes CDR1 MNHNS and CDR2 SASEGT. Trimming removed 5 bases at V and 3 bases at J, with 13 bases between.

The gene calls are TRBV28 and TRBJ1-2; TRBD1 aligns across 10 bases. There are 14 residues in the CDR3. CDR1 MDHEN and CDR2 SYDVKM come from the germline V gene. Trimming cost V 6 bases and J 4 bases; bases outside gene matches: 5. The DNA of the CDR3 is TGTGCCAGCAGGGGGACAGGGGTATCCTATGGCTACACCTTC. Protein sequence: CASRGTGVSYGYTF.

The J gene is TRBJ2-5, the V gene TRBV5-1; 7 nucleotides match TRBD2. J gave up 7 bases and V 0 bases, and 9 bases lay outside the gene matches. The CDR3 is made up of 15 amino acids. CDR1 is SGHRS and CDR2 is YFSETQ in the germline V gene. This CDR3 is CASSLGGGSSGTQYF. As DNA, the CDR3 is TGCGCCAGCAGCTTGGGCGGCGGGAGCTCGGGGACCCAGTACTTC.

This clone was counted a single time. V and J are TRBV15 and TRBJ2-5; 8 bases fit TRBD1. With 3 bases clipped from V and 5 bases from J, the junction kept 11 bases outside the gene matches. CDR1 LNHNV and CDR2 YYDKDF come from the germline V gene (reference sequence). The CDR3 consists of 16 residues. CDR3 loop: CATSRGGQGVGETQYF. The CDR3 nucleotides read TGTGCCACCAGCAGGGGAGGACAGGGAGTCGGGGAGACCCAGTACTTC.

The count of this clone is one. This chain uses TRBV5-8 with TRBJ2-3; no clear D gene. CDR1 and CDR2 from the germline V gene are SGHTS and YDEGEE. V was shortened by 0 bases and J by 3 bases, with 8 bases between the two germline ends. This CDR3 has 14 amino acids. Here the CDR3 reads CASSLERWTDTQYF. For the CDR3, the DNA is TGTGCCAGCAGCTTGGAGAGGTGGACAGATACGCAGTATTTT.

The chain has TRBV29-1 and TRBJ2-1; TRBD2 agrees at 7 bases. Germline V lookup: CDR1 SQVTM, CDR2 ANQGSEA. V lost 0 bases and J lost 7; bases outside the gene matches: 9. CDR3 size: 15 residues. This CDR3 is CSVEDLGTIGNEQFF. The CDR3 nucleotides read TGCAGCGTTGAAGACCTAGGGACTATTGGGAATGAGCAGTTCTTC.